This T cell receptor beta chain was documented in a study of cytomegalovirus exposure and HLA in healthy donors. Only in-frame clones appear in the TCRdb table, and some are missing; sequencing was by immunoSEQ multiplex PCR. The table lists around 240,000 clones, 90% of them singletons. CDR3 length equals 13 residues. V was pared by 6 bases and J by 8 bases, with 8 bases of the junction left unmatched. From germline, CDR1 is MNHEY and CDR2 SVGAGI. Whole-study findings and limits: Over 150 TCR beta chains were listed as cytomegalovirus-associated. In vitro testing confirmed three CMV-associated chains as specific for CMV antigens.

This clone was recorded a few times. The antigen is undetermined. Separate from the 666-subject first cohort, the approximately 120-subject validation cohort was the one that the donors belonged to. The rearrangement uses TRBV6-5 and TRBJ1-2; TRBD1 matches 8 bases. This receptor was obtained from a woman aged 18-35 years in good health and CMV-seronegative. Sequencing was performed on PBMCs. DNA for the CDR3: TGTGCCAGCAGCCAGGACAGGGTATCCGGCTACACCTTC. As protein: CASSQDRVSGYTF.